This T cell receptor beta chain was captured in a study of cytomegalovirus exposure and HLA in healthy donors. As to this clone: Its matching antigen is unknown.

Study outcomes and limitations: It was reported in a later analysis that an Asian-associated ancestry cluster showed fewer N-insertions than the approximately 670-donor mean. About 87% or about 30% of the time was how often most TCR beta V segments were productive, according to an earlier analysis. A later analysis showed TCR association rates differing by HLA locus, peaking at DRB1 and lowest at HLA-C. Some V segments, TRBV6-2 and TRBV6-3 among them, were indistinguishable and were therefore excluded.

Primers included in the PCR were 60 Vbeta and 13 Jbeta primers. Generated by immunoSEQ multiplex PCR, the TCRdb table keeps only in-frame clones and is missing some. Of around 180,000 clones listed, 85% are singletons. The V end was cut by 1 base, the J end by 8 bases, with 11 bases between. The CDR3 contains 14 residues. The germline CDR1 and CDR2 sequences are MDHEN and SYDVKM. This chain links TRBV28 with TRBJ1-4; D is ambiguous. Specimen: PBMCs. The TCR originated in a boy aged 2-15 years in good health and CMV-seronegative. CDR3 DNA sequence: TGTGCCAGCAGTTTATCATCTCTAGGCGAAAAACTGTTTTTT. Amino acid sequence: CASSLSSLGEKLFF.